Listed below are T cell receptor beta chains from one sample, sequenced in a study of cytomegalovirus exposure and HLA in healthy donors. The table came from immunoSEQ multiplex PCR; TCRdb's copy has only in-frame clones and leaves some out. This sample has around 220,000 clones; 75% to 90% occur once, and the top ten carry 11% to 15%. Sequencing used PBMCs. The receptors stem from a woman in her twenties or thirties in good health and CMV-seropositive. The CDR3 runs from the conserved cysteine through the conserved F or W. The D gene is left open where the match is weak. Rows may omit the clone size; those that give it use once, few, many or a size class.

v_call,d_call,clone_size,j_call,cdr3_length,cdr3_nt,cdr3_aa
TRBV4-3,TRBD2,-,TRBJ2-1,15,TGCGCCAGCAGCCAAGATACTCTAGCGGGATGGGAGCAGTTCTTC,CASSQDTLAGWEQFF
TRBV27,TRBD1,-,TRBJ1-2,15,TGTGCCAGCAGCCCTGATCCGGACAGGTTCTATGGCTACACCTTC,CASSPDPDRFYGYTF
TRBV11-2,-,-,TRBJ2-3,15,TGTGCCAGCAGCTTAGACTTTGACCTCACAGATACGCAGTATTTT,CASSLDFDLTDTQYF
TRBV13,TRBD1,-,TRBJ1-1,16,TGTGCCAGCAGCCCCGGACAGGGGGCGAAAAAGGATGAAGCTTTCTTT,CASSPGQGAKKDEAFF
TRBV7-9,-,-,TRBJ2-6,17,TGTGCCAGCAGCGCCGACAGGTCCTACTCTGGGGCCAACGTCCTGACTTTC,CASSADRSYSGANVLTF
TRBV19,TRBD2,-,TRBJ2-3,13,TGTGCCAGTGGGAGGGCAGCCCCAGATACGCAGTATTTT,CASGRAAPDTQYF
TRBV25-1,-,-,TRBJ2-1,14,TGTGCCAGCTCAAACCCTCGGGCTGGCAATGAGCAGTTCTTC,CASSNPRAGNEQFF
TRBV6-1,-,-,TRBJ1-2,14,TGTGCCAGCAAGTTGGCCTACGGAGGCTATGGCTACACCTTC,CASKLAYGGYGYTF
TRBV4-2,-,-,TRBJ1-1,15,TGTGCCAGCAGCCAAGATCCAGGGAGGAACACTGAAGCTTTCTTT,CASSQDPGRNTEAFF
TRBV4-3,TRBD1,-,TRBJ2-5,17,TGCGCCAGCAGCCAAGACCCCCCGGGACAGGGGTCGGCGACCCAGTACTTC,CASSQDPPGQGSATQYF
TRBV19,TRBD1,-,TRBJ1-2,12,TGTGCCGGGGACAGGGGAGACTATGGCTACACCTTC,CAGDRGDYGYTF
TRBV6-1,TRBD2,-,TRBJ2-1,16,TGTGCCAGCAGTGAAGTGGGGGGGTCAAGAAGTAACGAGCAGTTCTTC,CASSEVGGSRSNEQFF
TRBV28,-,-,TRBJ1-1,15,TGTGCCAGCAGTTCGTCCGGGACACCGAACACTGAAGCTTTCTTT,CASSSSGTPNTEAFF
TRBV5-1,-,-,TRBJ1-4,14,TGCGCCAGCAGCTCGGACTCAACTAATGAAAAACTGTTTTTT,CASSSDSTNEKLFF
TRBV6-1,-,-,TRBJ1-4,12,TGTGCCAGGTTTAGGGGTCGGGAAAAACTGTTTTTT,CARFRGREKLFF
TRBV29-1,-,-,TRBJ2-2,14,TGCAGCGTTGTACAAAGGGCGAACACCGGGGAGCTGTTTTTT,CSVVQRANTGELFF
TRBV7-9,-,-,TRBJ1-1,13,TGTGCCAGCAGCTTAGGGGACCGGAGGGTAGCTTTCTTT,CASSLGDRRVAFF
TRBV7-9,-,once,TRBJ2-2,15,TGTGCCAGCAGAGGTAGCAGAGCCAACACCGGGGAGCTGTTTTTT,CASRGSRANTGELFF
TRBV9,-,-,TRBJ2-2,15,TGTGCCAGCAGCCCCTCGGCAGGACCCACCGGGGAGCTGTTTTTT,CASSPSAGPTGELFF
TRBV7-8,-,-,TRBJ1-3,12,TGTGCCAGCAGCTCTAACCCGGGACTGACTTATTTT,CASSSNPGLTYF
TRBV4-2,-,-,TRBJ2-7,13,TGTGCCAGCAGCGCAGGACAGCTCTACGAGCAGTACTTC,CASSAGQLYEQYF
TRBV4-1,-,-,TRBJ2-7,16,TGCGCCAGCAGCCAAGATCCCCAGGGAGTCTCCTACGAGCAGTACTTC,CASSQDPQGVSYEQYF
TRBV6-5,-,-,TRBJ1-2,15,TGTGCCAGCAGTTACTCGGGGGGACGGGGCTATGGCTACACCTTC,CASSYSGGRGYGYTF
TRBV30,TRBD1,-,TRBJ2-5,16,TGTGCCTGGGCCGGAGGGGCCAGGGGGCCAGGAGAGACCCAGTACTTC,CAWAGGARGPGETQYF
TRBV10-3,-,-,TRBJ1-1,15,TGTGCCATCTCGGGGTCGACGACCTTGAACACTGAAGCTTTCTTT,CAISGSTTLNTEAFF
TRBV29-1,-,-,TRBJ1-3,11,TGCAGCGTCTCCTCTGGAAACACCATATATTTT,CSVSSGNTIYF
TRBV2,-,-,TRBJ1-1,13,TGTGCCAGCAGTCCGATCGGGAACACTGAAGCTTTCTTT,CASSPIGNTEAFF
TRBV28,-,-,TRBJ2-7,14,TGTGCCAGCACCAAAGCGCATTTTACCTACGAGCAGTACTTC,CASTKAHFTYEQYF
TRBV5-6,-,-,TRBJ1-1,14,TGTGCCAGCAGCCCGGAGGGGATGAACACTGAAGCTTTCTTT,CASSPEGMNTEAFF
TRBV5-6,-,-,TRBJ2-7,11,TGTGCCAGCAGCAGCCTCAAGGAGCAGTACTTC,CASSSLKEQYF
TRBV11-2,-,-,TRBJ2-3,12,TGTGCCAGCAGAATGTCCGCAGATACGCAGTATTTT,CASRMSADTQYF
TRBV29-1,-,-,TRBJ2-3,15,TGCAGCGTTGAAGGGGCAGGGCCTCACACAGATACGCAGTATTTT,CSVEGAGPHTDTQYF
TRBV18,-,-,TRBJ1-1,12,TGTGCCAGCTCACTTCAAAGGACCGAAGCTTTCTTT,CASSLQRTEAFF
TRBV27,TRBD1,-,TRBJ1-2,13,TGTGCCAGCAGTTCGACAGGGAACTATGGCTACACCTTC,CASSSTGNYGYTF
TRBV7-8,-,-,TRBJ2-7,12,TGTGCCAGCAGCTTAGCGCAGGTCGAGCAGTACTTC,CASSLAQVEQYF